A selection of T cell receptor beta chains follows, all from one sample in a study of T cells after yellow fever vaccination. TCRdb passed the 5' RACE reads through MiXCR, listing each CDR3 protein once. Counted here are 200,000 to 250,000 distinct CDR3 sequences, 6.9% occurring once; the ten biggest clones make up around 0.9%. The specimen comprised CD4+ T cells sorted from PBMCs, sampled 15 days after the yellow fever booster vaccination. The receptors stem from a man aged 25 to 40 who received the YFV17D yellow fever vaccine. Both conserved end residues are part of each CDR3.

CDR3,V
CASSPGLAGGILGDTQYF,TRBV4-2
CASSEGQGRFQPQHF,TRBV7-2
CASWGTGGDRINQPQHF,TRBV6-4
CASSKDRGGEKLFF,TRBV5-1
CASSFQGASYNEQFF,TRBV12-3/TRBV12-4
CASSAFDRGQETQYF,TRBV6-4
CASSFIGQGSNIQYF,TRBV5-1
CASSFKGASYNEQFF,TRBV28
CSVVGGYGDEQYF,TRBV29-1
CASSQCSSGTGTYEQYF,TRBV23-1
CASSSSAGTSKNEQFF,TRBV11-3
CASSWGFRGEQPQHF,TRBV28